This TCR beta chain emerged from a study of lymphopenia after photon versus proton radiotherapy. Produced via immunoSEQ multiplex PCR; TCRdb's table is partial and in-frame only. The sample has tens of thousands of clones; less than 90% are singletons. Overall study results and limits: In patients who died, overall survival fell as post-nadir TCR diversity dropped more. After lymphocyte nadir, photon-treated repertoires showed oligoclonal expansion, especially CD8+ Temra. Survival link was tested only in deceased patients; proton benefit remains a possibility.

Comment on this clone: As yet, its antigen is unknown.

CDR3 size: 13 residues. Sequencing used peripheral blood, obtained from a patient treated with photon-based radiotherapy. The sequence was collected from a middle-aged man with gastric cancer. The V call is TRBV21-1, the J call TRBJ1-5. TRBV21-1 is listed as a pseudogene. The CDR3 here is CASILSRGQPQHF. Written as DNA, the CDR3 is TGTGCCAGCATCCTATCCCGCGGGCAGCCCCAGCATTTT.